This TCR beta chain was captured in a study of Tregs in tolerant kidney transplant recipients. The method was immunoSEQ multiplex PCR; TCRdb's version includes in-frame clones alone and lacks a portion of them. The sample records 55,000 to 75,000 clones, 80% to 90% being singletons. Notes on this clone: As yet, its antigen is unknown.

The nonmyeloablative bone marrow transplants came from related graft donors, with transient mixed chimerism. General study points: Antigen-driven expansion was suggested because donor-specific Tregs expanded more than all Tregs in tolerant patients.

The material was CD4+ T cells from blood (PBMCs), obtained 6 months after the transplant. This sequence was found in a human patient who received a combined kidney and bone marrow transplant. Some T cells may be graft donor cells.

CDR3 amino acids: CASRSRQGGTSEAFF. As DNA, the CDR3 is TGTGCCAGCAGATCCCGACAGGGTGGCACGTCTGAAGCTTTCTTT. The chain combines TRBV6-4 with TRBJ1-1; 7 bases are shared with TRBD1. The CDR3 length is 15 residues. Trimming removed 6 bases from V and 6 bases from J; junction bases left unmatched: 13. The V gene's germline CDR1 is MRHNA and CDR2 SNTAGT.